This T cell receptor beta chain is from a study of Graves' ophthalmopathy and Graves' hyperthyroidism. At the level of the study: At initial diagnosis, peripheral blood was obtained, and this preceded any treatment.

In this sample, this clonotype turned up many times. Antigen specificity is unknown. CDR1 is SNHLY and CDR2 is FYNNEI in the germline V gene. The CDR3 is 14 amino acids. V was clipped by 6 bases and J by 7 bases, with 13 bases between them. The hyperthyroidism patients, aged 18 to 65, had been newly diagnosed, with under 2 months' duration. Study findings and constraints: Blood also carried most expanded thyroid clonotypes exceeding 0.001 frequency. Discrimination between ophthalmopathy and stable hyperthyroidism by a 13-signature model showed nearly 90% sensitivity and about 81% specificity.

Amplified TCR beta CDR3 regions were obtained using RNA transcripts as template. RT-PCR was first run with HTBI primers, then multiplex PCR in a second round. TCRdb called the multiplex PCR reads again in MiXCR, with one record for every CDR3 protein. The sample lists 620,000 or so distinct CDR3 sequences; about 24% were seen once. The sequence was obtained from a woman aged 18-29 years with stable Graves' hyperthyroidism. Some clones in this sample may be carry-over from other donors' samples. The rearrangement joins TRBV2 to TRBJ1-6; D is ambiguous. The specimen was peripheral blood. The DNA for the CDR3 is TGTGCCAGCAGCCAAGACGGACTCAATTCACCCCTCCACTTT. Protein sequence: CASSQDGLNSPLHF.